This T cell receptor (beta chain) is from a study of shared clonotypes between healthy human individuals. TCRdb's copy holds only in-frame clones and misses some; the assay was immunoSEQ multiplex PCR. Among just under 350,000 clones listed, around 79% were seen once. The source material was memory CD4+ T cells sorted from blood. Indicated subset: CD45RA-negative fraction. The clonotype comes from a man aged 30-40 years in good health.

CDR3 bases: TGTGCCAGCTCCCTAGACAGGGCCGAAAATCAGCCCCAGCATTTT. Translation: CASSLDRAENQPQHF. The chain uses TRBV18 and TRBJ1-5, with 7 positions matching TRBD1. Trimming cost V 6 bases and J 4 bases; bases outside gene matches: 9. CDR1 is KGHSH, CDR2 LQKENI, per germline. The CDR3 runs to 15 residues. The full variable domain, in which reference TRBV18 and TRBJ1-5 provide the parts outside the CDR3, is NAGVMQNPRHLVRRRGQEARLRCSPMKGHSHVYWYRQLPEEGLKFMVYLQKENIIDESGMPKERFSAEFPKEGPSILRIQQVVRGDSAAYFCASSLDRAENQPQHFGDGTRLSIL.